This T cell receptor beta chain was sequenced during a study of shared clonotypes between healthy human individuals. Across the whole study: The donor group consisted of two women and a few men, aged 18 to 49.

Within Nashville, Tennessee resided all donors, each a Caucasian adult. General study points: Limited genetic and exposure-history diversity came from having few donors. As a rule, naive subsets had a larger estimated richness than memory subsets.

A note on this clone: Its cognate antigen is unknown.

J gave up 5 bases and V 5 bases, and 8 bases lay outside the gene matches. CDR3 size: 15 residues. Germline V CDR1 and CDR2: LNHDA, SQIVND (reference sequence). Generated by immunoSEQ multiplex PCR, the TCRdb table keeps only in-frame clones and is missing some. The repertoire includes about 95,000 clones, 67% of them detected once, and over 35% sits in the top ten. This clonotype was sampled from a man aged 30 to 39 in good health. Sequencing input: memory CD8+ T cells sorted from blood. Subset reported: CD45RO+ cells pooled with CCR7-negative TemRA cells. This chain uses TRBV19 with TRBJ1-5; TRBD1 aligns across 8 bases. CDR3 sequence reads: CASSPQGATYQPQHF. The CDR3 DNA reads as TGTGCCAGTAGTCCGCAGGGGGCGACGTATCAGCCCCAGCATTTT.